The T cell receptor (beta chain) described here comes from a study of blood T cell repertoires in COVID-19 (dated by TCRdb to the early 2020s). Study-level background: Samples from collaborators originated in the United States, Italy and Spain and spanned both the acute and convalescent phases of COVID-19. The repertoires were released in a freely available public database intended as a resource for research on the immune response to SARS-CoV-2. Sample metadata almost always included a de-identified subject ID, COVID-19 status, age in years and sex. The dataset comprised deeply sampled blood TCRbeta repertoires from subjects exposed to, actively infected with, or recovered from COVID-19. The prospective study material was composed of cDNA or gDNA derived from T cells, B-cell-depleted T cells, or PBMCs. Where available, HLA class I and class II types were obtained from metadata supplied by the sample provider rather than from assay-based typing. Samples came from the ongoing ImmuneRACE study (first 160 participants) plus 1,254 subjects from 6 global collaborators.

Whole blood was collected in K2EDTA tubes by collaborating institutions according to the institutions' own protocols. For TCRbeta analysis, collaborators shipped samples as frozen whole blood, isolated PBMCs, or DNA extracted from either of those sample types. Study-level results and caveats: Clinical and demographic metadata were provided uncurated, with the amount varying by source and participant.

Between the V and J ends, shortened by 8 bases and 4 bases respectively, the junction contains 11 bases. The CDR3 numbers 12 residues from cysteine through phenylalanine. This entry keeps only the CDR3 DNA: 36 bases, framed from base 1. In the germline V gene, CDR1 corresponds to WSHSY and CDR2 to SAAADI. The immunoSEQ Assay, a bias-controlled multiplex PCR, was used to amplify TCRbeta CDR3 regions from genomic DNA. On the study's bioinformatics: The number of nucleated cells in each sample was estimated from the amplification of reference gene primers within the assay. To quantify the absolute abundance of each unique TCRbeta CDR3 rearrangement, sequence reads were collapsed and filtered. For each sample, productive Simpson clonality was calculated as the square root of Simpson's diversity index across productive rearrangements. Imported from immuneACCESS, the table was reduced by TCRdb to in-frame sequences with V and J called. These copies leave out some clones; in studies compared against another copy, an unresolved V gene accounts for under half, and the cause of the remainder is not known. The V and J calls and the clone size are those of that table, but D and trimming were determined from the DNA. The table for this sample lists roughly 220,000 clones; about 80% of them were counted only once. Roughly 2.3% of the sample goes to the ten largest clones.

Concerning this clone: The antigen it recognizes is unknown. No base-level quality is on record; no much larger clone is a single base apart.

This receptor was identified in a woman aged 60-75 years with acute or convalescent COVID-19. The chain employs TRBV10-2 and TRBJ2-5; the best D guess is TRBD2, with 7 bases matching. Sequencing was performed on peripheral blood. In nucleotide form, the sequence is TGCGCCAGCGCGGGGGCGGGAGAGACCCAGTACTTC. Its protein is CASAGAGETQYF.